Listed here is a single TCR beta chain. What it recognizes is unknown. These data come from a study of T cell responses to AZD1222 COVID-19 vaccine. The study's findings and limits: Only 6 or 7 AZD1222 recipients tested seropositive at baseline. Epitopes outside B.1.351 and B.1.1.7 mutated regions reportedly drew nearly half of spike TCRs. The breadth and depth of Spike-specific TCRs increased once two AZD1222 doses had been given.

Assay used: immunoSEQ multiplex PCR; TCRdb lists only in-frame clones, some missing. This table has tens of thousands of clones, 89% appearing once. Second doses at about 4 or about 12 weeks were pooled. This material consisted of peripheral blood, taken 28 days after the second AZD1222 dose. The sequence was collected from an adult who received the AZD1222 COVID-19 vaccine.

This CDR3 reads CASSPGQGWGSNQPQHF. As DNA, the CDR3 is TGTGCCAGCTCACCGGGTCAGGGATGGGGAAGCAATCAGCCCCAGCATTTT. The chain has TRBV18 and TRBJ1-5, with a weak D call TRBD1 (5 bases). Germline CDR1 reads KGHSH; CDR2 reads LQKENI. The V end was cut by 3 bases, the J end by 1 base, with 16 bases between. The CDR3 contains 17 residues.